The clone carrying this T cell receptor (beta chain) was seen repeatedly, ten times or more. Its antigen is not identified. The CDR3 is made up of 12 amino acids. Germline loops: CDR1 ENHRY, CDR2 SYGVKD. Trimming stripped 6 bases from V and 4 bases from J, with 9 bases between. For the second PCR, which ran for about 7 to 11 cycles, a sample-barcoded 5' primer and a J-beta primer mix were used. MiXCR, applied by TCRdb to the 5' RACE reads, yields one record per CDR3 protein. This sample yields some 940,000 distinct CDR3 sequences, of which around 29% are seen a single time; around 9.6% belongs to the top ten. This entry belongs to a study of blood T cells in healthy people across ages. Overall study results and limits: Naive T cell percentage showed a strong correlation with the diversity of TCR beta.

The same sample was also used in a study of T cells of mothers and their children. That work states: Sequencing returned over 8 million TCR beta CDR3 reads per mother and several million per child.

This TCR was recovered from a woman aged 40 to 55 in good health. This rearrangement joins TRBV10-3 to TRBJ2-5, with D maybe TRBD2 (5 bases). Specimen: blood. As DNA, the CDR3 is TGTGCCATCAGGGGAGATGGAGAGACCCAGTACTTC. Protein sequence: CAIRGDGETQYF.